This record covers a single TCR beta chain. The antigen is unknown. PCR primers comprised 60 Vbeta and 13 Jbeta primers. In the original processing: Later, roughly 80 million unique TCR beta chains were counted in an analysis, and some 11 million of them were shared. Method: immunoSEQ multiplex PCR; TCRdb's copy keeps in-frame clones and lacks some. That table is the source of V, J and clone size, and D and trimming were worked out from the DNA. The sample lists 90,000 to 120,000 clones, about 72% occurring once. The data derive from a study of cytomegalovirus exposure and HLA in healthy donors. The CDR3 runs to 14 residues. V lost 4 bases to trimming and J lost 4 bases, with 14 bases between them. From germline, CDR1 is SGDLS and CDR2 YYNGEE. General study findings and limits: Donors were assumed by presence/absence analyses to have roughly uniform sequencing depth. Later analysis suggested most CMV-associated TCR beta chains were HLA-restricted.

This receptor was obtained from a young man in good health and CMV-seronegative. Sample: PBMCs. This rearrangement joins TRBV9 to TRBJ1-1, with D uncertain. Here the CDR3 reads CASSPRPGSTEAFF. CDR3 in DNA: TGTGCCAGCAGCCCCCGTCCGGGGAGCACTGAAGCTTTCTTT. The entire variable domain, with the rest obtained from reference TRBV9 and TRBJ1-1, is as follows: DSGVTQTPKHLITATGQRVTLRCSPRSGDLSVYWYQQSLDQGLQFLIQYYNGEERAKGNILERFSAQQFPDLHSELNLSSLELGDSALYFCASSPRPGSTEAFFGQGTRLTVV.